Each of the 19 T cell receptor beta chains below was sequenced from the same sample in a study of cytomegalovirus exposure and HLA in healthy donors. A multiplex PCR was run with 60 Vbeta primers and 13 Jbeta primers. Data came from immunoSEQ multiplex PCR; TCRdb stores just in-frame clones and leaves some out. The table lists roughly 70,000 clones, around 91% of them singletons. The source material was PBMCs. The receptors derive from a woman aged 30 to 39 in good health and CMV-seropositive.

The chain uses TRBV29-1 and TRBJ2-7; TRBD1 matches at 7 bases. Germline V gene data show CDR1 as SQVTM and CDR2 as ANQGSEA. The length of the CDR3 is 15 residues. The ends lost 2 bases at V and 2 bases at J; junction bases unmatched: 9. The CDR3 region is CSVEIFGDRAYEQYF. CDR3 nucleotides: TGCAGCGTTGAAATCTTCGGAGACAGGGCCTACGAGCAGTACTTC.

This chain uses TRBV27 with TRBJ1-1; D possibly corresponds to TRBD1 (6 bases). The CDR3 totals 15 residues. Per the germline V gene, CDR1 is MNHEY and CDR2 is SMNVEV (reference sequence). V gave up 2 bases and J gave up 5 bases, with 15 bases separating them. CDR3 nucleotides: TGTGCCAGCAGTTTAGGTCAAACAGGGCAAACTGAAGCTTTCTTT. It is translated as CASSLGQTGQTEAFF.

The V and J genes are TRBV6-4 and TRBJ2-1; the match to TRBD2 covers 9 bases. Germline V gene lookup returns CDR1 MRHNA and CDR2 SNTAGT. The CDR3 spans 15 residues. Unmatched junction bases numbered 7, after V lost 5 bases and J lost 5 bases. The CDR3 loop reads CASSTLAGSDNEQFF. CDR3 DNA sequence: TGTGCCAGCAGTACTCTAGCGGGATCCGACAATGAGCAGTTCTTC.

The chain is built from TRBV7-9 and TRBJ2-1; TRBD1 aligns across 7 bases. The CDR3 contains 15 residues. V shed 5 bases, J shed 2 bases, and the junction held 6 bases outside the gene matches. The germline V gene has CDR1 SEHNR and CDR2 FQNEAQ (reference sequence). Written as DNA, the CDR3 is TGTGCCAGCAGCCCCCGGGACAGCCCCTACAATGAGCAGTTCTTC. Translated, it gives CASSPRDSPYNEQFF.

The chain couples TRBV7-5 to TRBJ1-1; the D call TRBD1 from the table was never checked on the DNA. TRBV7-5 is a pseudogene locus. The CDR3 covers 18 residues. CDR3 protein: CARSPYCPPGQGNTEAFF. The CDR3 DNA is TGTGCCAGAAGCCCGTACTGTCCCCCGGGACAGGGGAACACTGAAGCTTTCTTT.

This chain connects TRBV4-1 to TRBJ2-7; weak D call: TRBD2 (6 bases). The CDR3 is made up of 15 amino acids. Trimming removed 1 base at V and 0 bases at J, with 10 bases between. Germline CDR1 MGHRA, CDR2 YSYEKL. CDR3 sequence: CASSQGGVGSYEQYF. The CDR3, as DNA: TGCGCCAGCAGCCAAGGGGGGGTGGGCTCCTACGAGCAGTACTTC.

V usage is TRBV18 and J usage is TRBJ2-7; 8 bases match TRBD2. The CDR3 extends over 15 amino acids. The V gene's germline CDR1 is KGHSH and CDR2 LQKENI. Unmatched junction bases numbered 4, after V lost 0 bases and J lost 3 bases. The CDR3 nucleotides are TGTGCCAGCTCACCACCCGGGACTAGGGGCTACGAGCAGTACTTC. Amino acid sequence: CASSPPGTRGYEQYF.

The chain uses TRBV4-1 and TRBJ2-1; maybe TRBD2 (5 bases). CDR3 length: 17 amino acids. Trimming took 1 base from V and 6 from J, leaving 19 bases between them. Germline V gives CDR1 MGHRA, CDR2 YSYEKL. DNA of the CDR3: TGCGCCAGCAGCCAAGTGGTGGTTCCGGGGAGTAGCAATGAGCAGTTCTTC. This gives the protein CASSQVVVPGSSNEQFF.

The J gene is TRBJ2-3, the V gene TRBV4-1; 7 nucleotides align to TRBD1. J was trimmed by 1 base and V by 1 base; bases with no gene match: 2. The V gene's germline CDR1 is MGHRA and CDR2 YSYEKL. The CDR3 is 15 residues long. The CDR3 here is CASSQGTGGTDTQYF. In nucleotides, the CDR3 is TGCGCCAGCAGCCAAGGAACAGGGGGCACAGATACGCAGTATTTT.

This chain connects TRBV19 to TRBJ1-5; D gene unclear. The V end was cut by 1 base, the J end by 2 bases, with 6 bases between. The CDR3 extends over 14 amino acids. Germline V gives CDR1 LNHDA, CDR2 SQIVND (reference sequence). Written as DNA, the CDR3 is TGTGCCAGTAGTATAGTTATTGGCAATCAGCCCCAGCATTTT. Protein sequence: CASSIVIGNQPQHF.

The chain is built from TRBV30 and TRBJ1-4; D is unresolved. Looked up from germline, CDR1 is GTSNPN and CDR2 is SVGIG (reference sequence). Trimming took 0 bases from V and 6 from J, leaving 11 bases between them. The CDR3 contains 14 residues. In nucleotides, the CDR3 is TGTGCCTGGAGTGTAATATTTCAGGATGAAAAACTGTTTTTT. Protein: CAWSVIFQDEKLFF.

The V gene is TRBV18, the J gene TRBJ2-1; TRBD2 agrees at 10 bases. Germline CDR1 and CDR2: KGHSH and LQKENI. The CDR3 runs to 15 residues. The V and J ends lost 4 bases and 7 bases, in that order; junction bases with no gene match: 7. The CDR3 nucleotides read TGTGCCAGCTCACACCAGCGGGAGGGCCCAAATGAGCAGTTCTTC. Residues: CASSHQREGPNEQFF.

The chain uses TRBV6-5 and TRBJ1-1; the D is unclear. This CDR3 has 13 amino acids. V gave up 0 bases and J gave up 5 bases, with 7 bases separating them. Germline loops: CDR1 MNHEY, CDR2 SVGAGI. CDR3: CASSYSIGTEAFF. CDR3 sequence (DNA): TGTGCCAGCAGTTACTCTATCGGGACTGAAGCTTTCTTT.

This clone was observed a handful of times. This chain uses TRBV5-1 with TRBJ2-5; 7 bases are a match to TRBD1. This CDR3 has 14 residues. In germline, CDR1 is SGHRS, CDR2 YFSETQ. After removal of 0 bases from V and 2 bases from J, the junction contained 1 base not matched to a gene. CDR3 amino acids: CASSLGGQQETQYF. CDR3 nucleotides: TGCGCCAGCAGCTTGGGGGGACAGCAAGAGACCCAGTACTTC.

This chain links TRBV2 with TRBJ1-1, with a weak D call TRBD1 (5 bases). There are 15 residues in the CDR3. The germline V gene encodes CDR1 SNHLY and CDR2 FYNNEI. The V gene lost 2 bases and the J gene lost 6 bases, with 16 bases spanning the gap. The CDR3 nucleotides are TGTGCCAGCAGTGAAATGGGACTCAACTACGCTGAAGCTTTCTTT. Residues: CASSEMGLNYAEAFF.

J is TRBJ2-5 and V is TRBV27; a possible D gene is TRBD1 (6 bases). Trimming took 5 bases from V and 2 from J, leaving 15 bases between them. CDR1 is MNHEY and CDR2 is SMNVEV in the germline V gene (reference sequence). This CDR3 is 15 amino acids long. The CDR3 here is CASSADRRAQETQYF. CDR3 nucleotides: TGTGCCAGCAGTGCAGACAGGCGAGCTCAAGAGACCCAGTACTTC.

This clone was counted a single time. The V call is TRBV7-9, the J call TRBJ1-4; 9 bases align to TRBD1. The CDR3 covers 14 residues. Germline V gene data show CDR1 as SEHNR and CDR2 as FQNEAQ (reference sequence). Trimming took 4 bases from V and 5 from J; bases not matched to a gene: 2. The CDR3 spells CASSWTGANEKLFF. CDR3 nucleotides: TGTGCCAGCAGCTGGACAGGGGCAAATGAAAAACTGTTTTTT.

This clone was picked up one time. J is TRBJ2-7 and V is TRBV7-9; D not certain. CDR1 and CDR2 (germline): SEHNR, FQNEAQ (reference sequence). V lost 4 bases, J lost 2 bases, and 12 bases lay in between. The CDR3 totals 14 residues. The CDR3 DNA sequence: TGTGCCAGCAGCTCGCAGGCCAAGACCTACGAGCAGTACTTC. Amino acids: CASSSQAKTYEQYF.

This rearrangement joins TRBV29-1 to TRBJ1-4, with no clear D. The V and J ends lost 5 bases and 5 bases respectively, with 15 bases between them. Germline CDR1 SQVTM, CDR2 ANQGSEA. The CDR3 extends over 14 amino acids. CDR3 residues: CSVLVEEVNEKLFF. CDR3 nucleotides: TGCAGCGTTCTGGTTGAGGAGGTCAATGAAAAACTGTTTTTT.